Listed below are T cell receptor beta chains from one sample, sequenced in a study of a mutant IDH1 vaccine in newly diagnosed glioma. Their antigens are not known. Here immunoSEQ multiplex PCR was the method, and the copy in TCRdb shows in-frame clones only, minus some. The profile shows 50,000 to 60,000 clones, 75% to 85% of them singletons. The sample in question was PBMCs, obtained from a glioma patient whose treatment included an IDH1 peptide vaccine. The receptors were sampled from a man aged 40-49 years with glioma. Each CDR3 is given with its conserved first and last residue. Fields, in order: clone size, D gene, J gene, V gene, CDR3 DNA, CDR3 protein. D genes are given only for firm matches. Size values are once, few and many counts, or a class for expanded clones, and some rows have none.

abundance: NA
d_gene: NA
j_gene: TRBJ1-2
v_gene: TRBV7-9
CDR3nt: TGTGCCAGCGGCACGCGGGGCAACTATGGCTACACCTTC
CDR3aa: CASGTRGNYGYTF

abundance: NA
d_gene: TRBD2
j_gene: TRBJ2-3
v_gene: TRBV5-1
CDR3nt: TGCGCCAGCAGCCTTAGCGGGGGGGCGAGGGATACGCAGTATTTT
CDR3aa: CASSLSGGARDTQYF

abundance: NA
d_gene: TRBD1
j_gene: TRBJ2-1
v_gene: TRBV4-2
CDR3nt: TGTGCCAGCAGCCATAGGGACAGGAGAAATGAGCAGTTCTTC
CDR3aa: CASSHRDRRNEQFF

abundance: NA
d_gene: TRBD1
j_gene: TRBJ1-6
v_gene: TRBV5-1
CDR3nt: TGCGCCAGCAGCTCAGTCCCGGGACAGGGTTCACCCCTCCACTTT
CDR3aa: CASSSVPGQGSPLHF

abundance: NA
d_gene: NA
j_gene: TRBJ2-7
v_gene: TRBV25-1
CDR3nt: TGTGCCAGCAGTGAATTAGGAGGCGGTAGCTCCTACGAGCAGTACTTC
CDR3aa: CASSELGGGSSYEQYF

abundance: NA
d_gene: NA
j_gene: TRBJ1-2
v_gene: TRBV2
CDR3nt: TGTGCCAGCACGGAGGCAGGGAATGGCTACACCTTC
CDR3aa: CASTEAGNGYTF

abundance: few
d_gene: TRBD1
j_gene: TRBJ1-1
v_gene: TRBV19
CDR3nt: TGTGCCAGTAGCCTTCTGGACAGGGGGGCGAACACTGAAGCTTTCTTT
CDR3aa: CASSLLDRGANTEAFF

abundance: few
d_gene: TRBD1
j_gene: TRBJ1-2
v_gene: TRBV29-1
CDR3nt: TGCAGCGGGAATACAGGGGACTATGGCTACACCTTC
CDR3aa: CSGNTGDYGYTF

abundance: NA
d_gene: TRBD2
j_gene: TRBJ2-1
v_gene: TRBV9
CDR3nt: TGTGCCAGCAGAGAACTAGCGGGGGAGTACAATGAGCAGTTCTTC
CDR3aa: CASRELAGEYNEQFF

abundance: NA
d_gene: NA
j_gene: TRBJ1-4
v_gene: TRBV18
CDR3nt: TGTGCCAGCTCACAGACCGGGACAACCGCTGAAAAACTGTTTTTT
CDR3aa: CASSQTGTTAEKLFF

abundance: NA
d_gene: TRBD1
j_gene: TRBJ1-2
v_gene: TRBV5-8
CDR3nt: TGTGCCAGCAGCTCCCGGGGACAGGGGGACTTCTATGGCTACACCTTC
CDR3aa: CASSSRGQGDFYGYTF

abundance: NA
d_gene: NA
j_gene: TRBJ1-1
v_gene: TRBV11-2
CDR3nt: TGTGCCAGCAGCAAACGGGGGGGGCTCGACACTGAAGCTTTCTTT
CDR3aa: CASSKRGGLDTEAFF

abundance: NA
d_gene: NA
j_gene: TRBJ2-3
v_gene: TRBV5-1
CDR3nt: TGCGCCAGCAGCTTCCGGGACCCGCGGGATACGCAGTATTTT
CDR3aa: CASSFRDPRDTQYF

abundance: NA
d_gene: TRBD1
j_gene: TRBJ2-3
v_gene: TRBV9
CDR3nt: TGTGCCAGCAGCGTAGGGGCAGGGGGAGTCACAGATACGCAGTATTTT
CDR3aa: CASSVGAGGVTDTQYF

abundance: once
d_gene: NA
j_gene: TRBJ2-5
v_gene: TRBV14
CDR3nt: TGTGCCAGCAGCCAAGATAGGAGGAATAGGAGGGGGGCCAGAGAGACCCAGTACTTC
CDR3aa: CASSQDRRNRRGARETQYF

abundance: NA
d_gene: NA
j_gene: TRBJ1-2
v_gene: TRBV5-1
CDR3nt: TGCGCCAGCAGCCCCGCCCCAGCAGCTAACTATGGCTACACCTTC
CDR3aa: CASSPAPAANYGYTF

abundance: NA
d_gene: NA
j_gene: TRBJ1-6
v_gene: TRBV10-2
CDR3nt: TGCGCCAGCAGTGAAACAGGAGATAATTCACCCCTCCACTTT
CDR3aa: CASSETGDNSPLHF

abundance: NA
d_gene: NA
j_gene: TRBJ1-5
v_gene: TRBV27
CDR3nt: TGTGCCAGCAGTTTATCGCGGGCCCTAAATCAGCCCCAGCATTTT
CDR3aa: CASSLSRALNQPQHF